These 2 T cell receptor beta chains were sequenced from one sample in a study of Graves' ophthalmopathy and Graves' hyperthyroidism. Amplification from RNA transcripts yielded the TCR beta CDR3 regions. The workflow started with a first-round RT-PCR run with HTBI primers and then moved on to a second-round multiplex PCR. MiXCR, applied by TCRdb to the multiplex PCR reads, yields one record per CDR3 protein. The sample yields some 350,000 distinct CDR3 sequences, about a sixth seen once. The sample consisted of peripheral blood. These TCRs come from an adult woman with stable Graves' hyperthyroidism.

This clonotype was counted many times. This chain uses TRBV7-2 with TRBJ2-7; D ambiguous. This CDR3 has 13 residues. Trimming pared 1 base from V and 5 bases from J, leaving 9 bases between. Germline-derived CDR1 and CDR2 are SGHTA and FQGNSA. The CDR3 DNA sequence: TGTGCCAGCAGCTTAGGTTTACCTGACGAGCAGTACTTC. Encoded protein: CASSLGLPDEQYF.

The chain uses TRBV28 and TRBJ2-7; possible D gene TRBD2, 5 bases. In germline, CDR1 is MDHEN, CDR2 SYDVKM. This CDR3 has 14 amino acids. With 5 bases removed from V and 0 bases from J, the gap between germline ends came to 11 bases. The CDR3 sequence: CASSRGIGSYEQYF. The CDR3 DNA follows: TGTGCCAGCAGTCGGGGAATAGGCTCCTACGAGCAGTACTTC.